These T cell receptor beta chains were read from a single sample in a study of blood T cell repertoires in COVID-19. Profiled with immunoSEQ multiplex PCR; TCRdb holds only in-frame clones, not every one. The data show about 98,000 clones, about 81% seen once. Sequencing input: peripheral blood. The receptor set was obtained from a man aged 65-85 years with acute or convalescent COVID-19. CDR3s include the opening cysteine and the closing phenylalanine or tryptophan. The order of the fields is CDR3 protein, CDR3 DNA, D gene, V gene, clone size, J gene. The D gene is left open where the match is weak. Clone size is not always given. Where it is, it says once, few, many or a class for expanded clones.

cdr3_aa: CASSPSGSTDTQYF
cdr3_nt: TGTGCCAGCAGTCCGAGCGGGAGTACAGATACGCAGTATTTT
d_call: TRBD2
v_call: TRBV6-2/TRBV6-3
clone_size: NA
j_call: TRBJ2-3

cdr3_aa: CASSDRTYLAKNIQYF
cdr3_nt: TGTGCCAGCAGTGATCGGACTTATCTAGCCAAAAACATTCAGTACTTC
d_call: NA
v_call: TRBV2
clone_size: NA
j_call: TRBJ2-4

cdr3_aa: CASSVSSSSYNEQFF
cdr3_nt: TGTGCCAGCAGCGTATCTAGTAGCTCCTACAATGAGCAGTTCTTC
d_call: NA
v_call: TRBV9
clone_size: NA
j_call: TRBJ2-1

cdr3_aa: CASTLGQLPNQPQHF
cdr3_nt: TGTGCCAGCACTCTAGGACAGCTACCGAATCAGCCCCAGCATTTT
d_call: NA
v_call: TRBV28
clone_size: NA
j_call: TRBJ1-5

cdr3_aa: CASSGGGAGALETQYF
cdr3_nt: TGTGCCAGCAGTGGCGGGGGAGCGGGAGCTCTAGAGACCCAGTACTTC
d_call: TRBD2
v_call: TRBV28
clone_size: NA
j_call: TRBJ2-5

cdr3_aa: CASSVADGYGYTF
cdr3_nt: TGTGCCAGCAGCGTAGCAGATGGCTATGGCTACACCTTC
d_call: NA
v_call: TRBV9
clone_size: NA
j_call: TRBJ1-2

cdr3_aa: CASSLPIAGGNNEQFF
cdr3_nt: TGTGCCAGCAGTTTGCCGATAGCGGGCGGTAACAATGAGCAGTTCTTC
d_call: TRBD2
v_call: TRBV27
clone_size: NA
j_call: TRBJ2-1

cdr3_aa: CASSVAGNYYEQYF
cdr3_nt: TGTGCCAGCAGCGTGGCAGGGAATTACTACGAGCAGTACTTC
d_call: NA
v_call: TRBV27
clone_size: once
j_call: TRBJ2-7

cdr3_aa: CASSLGYQGWDTEAFF
cdr3_nt: TGTGCCAGCAGTTTAGGGTATCAGGGGTGGGACACTGAAGCTTTCTTT
d_call: NA
v_call: TRBV27
clone_size: few
j_call: TRBJ1-1

cdr3_aa: CASSWGRGRSSGNTIYF
cdr3_nt: TGTGCCAGCAGCTGGGGGAGGGGCCGGAGCTCTGGAAACACCATATATTTT
d_call: NA
v_call: TRBV21-1
clone_size: few
j_call: TRBJ1-3

cdr3_aa: CASSISSGRTKTQYF
cdr3_nt: TGTGCCAGTAGTATTTCTAGCGGGAGAACAAAGACCCAGTACTTC
d_call: TRBD2
v_call: TRBV19
clone_size: NA
j_call: TRBJ2-5

cdr3_aa: CASSNTGNEQYF
cdr3_nt: TGTGCCAGCAGTAACACAGGGAACGAGCAGTACTTC
d_call: NA
v_call: TRBV6-6
clone_size: NA
j_call: TRBJ2-7

cdr3_aa: CASSQDHRGTEAFF
cdr3_nt: TGCGCCAGCAGCCAAGATCACAGGGGAACTGAAGCTTTCTTT
d_call: TRBD1
v_call: TRBV4-1
clone_size: NA
j_call: TRBJ1-1

cdr3_aa: CASSKKPGTGVGYGQFF
cdr3_nt: TGTGCCAGCAGCAAAAAGCCGGGGACAGGGGTAGGGTATGGGCAGTTCTTC
d_call: NA
v_call: TRBV21-1
clone_size: NA
j_call: TRBJ2-1

cdr3_aa: CASSERRGHAGELFF
cdr3_nt: TGTGCCAGCAGTGAGCGGAGGGGGCACGCCGGGGAGCTGTTTTTT
d_call: NA
v_call: TRBV2
clone_size: NA
j_call: TRBJ2-2

cdr3_aa: CASSRQGGVTDTQYF
cdr3_nt: TGTGCCAGCAGCCGACAGGGGGGAGTAACAGATACGCAGTATTTT
d_call: TRBD1
v_call: TRBV3-1/TRBV3-2
clone_size: NA
j_call: TRBJ2-3

cdr3_aa: CASSLLSQGGEKLFF
cdr3_nt: TGTGCCAGCAGTCTGTTGTCACAGGGTGGAGAAAAACTGTTTTTT
d_call: NA
v_call: TRBV28
clone_size: NA
j_call: TRBJ1-4

cdr3_aa: CASSFRGGYTF
cdr3_nt: TGTGCCAGCAGCTTCAGGGGCGGCTACACCTTC
d_call: NA
v_call: TRBV11-1
clone_size: NA
j_call: TRBJ1-2

cdr3_aa: CASSRSGSGETQYF
cdr3_nt: TGTGCCAGCAGCCGTAGCGGGAGTGGTGAGACCCAGTACTTC
d_call: TRBD2
v_call: TRBV5-4
clone_size: NA
j_call: TRBJ2-5

cdr3_aa: CASSFSFFGGNSPLHF
cdr3_nt: TGTGCCAGCAGTTTTAGTTTTTTCGGGGGGAATTCACCCCTCCACTTT
d_call: NA
v_call: TRBV27
clone_size: once
j_call: TRBJ1-6

cdr3_aa: CATSSGQFLDEQYF
cdr3_nt: TGTGCCACCAGCAGCGGACAGTTTCTAGACGAGCAGTACTTC
d_call: NA
v_call: TRBV15
clone_size: NA
j_call: TRBJ2-7

cdr3_aa: CASSYPGGIGTEAFF
cdr3_nt: TGTGCCAGCAGTTACCCAGGGGGTATCGGTACTGAAGCTTTCTTT
d_call: TRBD1
v_call: TRBV5-4
clone_size: NA
j_call: TRBJ1-1

cdr3_aa: CASSVRTGGGTDTQYF
cdr3_nt: TGCGCCAGCAGCGTAAGGACAGGGGGAGGGACAGATACGCAGTATTTT
d_call: TRBD1
v_call: TRBV4-1
clone_size: few
j_call: TRBJ2-3

cdr3_aa: CASSQEGRGTGELFF
cdr3_nt: TGTGCCAGCAGCCAAGAGGGGAGGGGGACCGGGGAGCTGTTTTTT
d_call: NA
v_call: TRBV3-1/TRBV3-2
clone_size: NA
j_call: TRBJ2-2

cdr3_aa: CASSPLGVYTEAFF
cdr3_nt: TGTGCCAGCAGCCCTTTAGGGGTCTACACTGAAGCTTTCTTT
d_call: NA
v_call: TRBV3-1/TRBV3-2
clone_size: NA
j_call: TRBJ1-1

cdr3_aa: CSFSVFSYNEQFF
cdr3_nt: TGCAGCTTTAGCGTATTCTCCTACAATGAGCAGTTCTTC
d_call: NA
v_call: TRBV29-1
clone_size: NA
j_call: TRBJ2-1

cdr3_aa: CASSQAPLASPYNEQFF
cdr3_nt: TGCGCCAGCAGCCAAGCTCCCCTAGCTAGTCCCTACAATGAGCAGTTCTTC
d_call: NA
v_call: TRBV4-3
clone_size: NA
j_call: TRBJ2-1

cdr3_aa: CASRTTSGRDAETQYF
cdr3_nt: TGTGCAAGTCGCACCACTAGCGGGAGGGATGCAGAGACCCAGTACTTC
d_call: NA
v_call: TRBV12-2
clone_size: NA
j_call: TRBJ2-5

cdr3_aa: CASSWDRGLQETQYF
cdr3_nt: TGTGCCAGCAGTTGGGACAGGGGGCTCCAAGAGACCCAGTACTTC
d_call: TRBD1
v_call: TRBV2
clone_size: NA
j_call: TRBJ2-5

cdr3_aa: CAIKGVGADEQYF
cdr3_nt: TGTGCCATCAAAGGGGTCGGAGCAGACGAGCAGTACTTC
d_call: NA
v_call: TRBV10-3
clone_size: NA
j_call: TRBJ2-7

cdr3_aa: CSVEEGARDTGELFF
cdr3_nt: TGCAGCGTTGAAGAGGGGGCCAGGGACACCGGGGAGCTGTTTTTT
d_call: NA
v_call: TRBV29-1
clone_size: NA
j_call: TRBJ2-2

cdr3_aa: CASSQVATSGDSYEQYF
cdr3_nt: TGCGCCAGCAGCCAAGTCGCGACTAGCGGGGACTCCTACGAGCAGTACTTC
d_call: TRBD2
v_call: TRBV4-3
clone_size: NA
j_call: TRBJ2-7

cdr3_aa: CASRVRGLGGEQYF
cdr3_nt: TGTGCCAGCAGGGTCCGGGGGCTGGGGGGGGAGCAGTACTTC
d_call: NA
v_call: TRBV27
clone_size: NA
j_call: TRBJ2-7

cdr3_aa: CASSLFPGGQETQYF
cdr3_nt: TGCGCCAGCAGCTTGTTTCCGGGAGGCCAAGAGACCCAGTACTTC
d_call: TRBD2
v_call: TRBV5-1
clone_size: NA
j_call: TRBJ2-5

cdr3_aa: CASAGSAGYEQYF
cdr3_nt: TGCGCCAGCGCAGGTTCGGCGGGTTACGAGCAGTACTTC
d_call: NA
v_call: TRBV10-2
clone_size: NA
j_call: TRBJ2-7

cdr3_aa: CASSLAEGGAGYGYTF
cdr3_nt: TGTGCCAGCAGCTTAGCCGAAGGGGGCGCGGGCTATGGCTACACCTTC
d_call: TRBD1
v_call: TRBV7-9
clone_size: NA
j_call: TRBJ1-2

cdr3_aa: CASTRTGTGIREQYF
cdr3_nt: TGTGCCAGCACCCGCACCGGGACAGGGATCCGCGAGCAGTACTTC
d_call: TRBD1
v_call: TRBV27
clone_size: many
j_call: TRBJ2-7

cdr3_aa: CATSRGAGRQETQYF
cdr3_nt: TGTGCCACCAGCAGAGGGGCGGGCAGGCAAGAGACCCAGTACTTC
d_call: NA
v_call: TRBV15
clone_size: few
j_call: TRBJ2-5

cdr3_aa: CASSLGPSVSYEQYF
cdr3_nt: TGTGCCAGCAGCTTAGGGCCTAGCGTATCCTACGAGCAGTACTTC
d_call: NA
v_call: TRBV7-2
clone_size: NA
j_call: TRBJ2-7

cdr3_aa: CASSQTTGGTEAFF
cdr3_nt: TGCGCCAGCAGCCAAACAACAGGGGGAACTGAAGCTTTCTTT
d_call: TRBD1
v_call: TRBV5-1
clone_size: NA
j_call: TRBJ1-1

cdr3_aa: CASSFGGQFSGNTIYF
cdr3_nt: TGTGCCAGCAGCTTCGGGGGACAGTTCTCTGGAAACACCATATATTTT
d_call: TRBD1
v_call: TRBV7-8
clone_size: NA
j_call: TRBJ1-3

cdr3_aa: CASSSRQYTEAFF
cdr3_nt: TGTGCCAGCAGTTCTCGACAGTACACTGAAGCTTTCTTT
d_call: NA
v_call: TRBV28
clone_size: NA
j_call: TRBJ1-1

cdr3_aa: CASSLAGTGGYTF
cdr3_nt: TGTGCCAGCAGCTTAGCCGGGACAGGAGGCTACACCTTC
d_call: TRBD1
v_call: TRBV11-2
clone_size: few
j_call: TRBJ1-2

cdr3_aa: CASSYAGGRIYEQYF
cdr3_nt: TGTGCCAGCAGTTACGCTGGTGGGAGGATTTACGAGCAGTACTTC
d_call: NA
v_call: TRBV6-5
clone_size: NA
j_call: TRBJ2-7

cdr3_aa: CASSKEGDRPYEQYF
cdr3_nt: TGTGCCAGCAGCAAAGAAGGGGATCGGCCCTACGAGCAGTACTTC
d_call: NA
v_call: TRBV21-1
clone_size: few
j_call: TRBJ2-7

cdr3_aa: CASKASGTDTQYF
cdr3_nt: TGTGCCAGCAAGGCTAGCGGCACAGATACGCAGTATTTT
d_call: NA
v_call: TRBV2
clone_size: NA
j_call: TRBJ2-3

cdr3_aa: CASSFGTRSGELFF
cdr3_nt: TGTGCCAGCAGCTTCGGGACACGGTCCGGGGAGCTGTTTTTT
d_call: NA
v_call: TRBV11-3
clone_size: NA
j_call: TRBJ2-2